This paragraph reports one TCR beta chain. Its target is not known. The sample comes from a study of shared clonotypes between healthy human individuals. Overall study results and limits: In contrast to clonotypes shared by all four donors, non-shared clonotypes had lower generation probabilities.

Each sorted subset replicate got 200 ng genomic DNA, tens of thousands of genomes. Sequencing used immunoSEQ multiplex PCR; TCRdb keeps in-frame clones, though not all of them. The sample contains 2 million to 2.5 million clones, 95% of which appear only once. Trimming left V 6 bases short and J 6 bases short, with 15 bases between. Germline CDR1 is SNHLY and CDR2 is FYNNEI. The CDR3 has 13 residues. The chain has TRBV2 and TRBJ2-7; D assignment may be TRBD1 or TRBD2 (5 bases each). The receptor was derived from a man aged 18 to 30 in good health. Input material: naive CD4+ T cells sorted from blood. Subset: CD45RA+ positively selected. The CDR3 coding sequence is TGTGCCAGCAGCTTTCAGCCAGGGACCGAGCAGTACTTC. This translates into CASSFQPGTEQYF. Filled out from reference TRBV2 and TRBJ2-7, the complete variable domain reads EPEVTQTPSHQVTQMGQEVILRCVPISNHLYFYWYRQILGQKVEFLVSFYNNEISEKSEIFDDQFSVERPDGSNFTLKIRSTKLEDSAMYFCASSFQPGTEQYFGPGTRLTVT.